This T cell receptor beta chain originates from a study of T cells in narcolepsy. On the study more broadly: Donors had narcolepsy type 1 or type 2, or were healthy controls. Study results and caveats: Comparing one patient's CSF and blood CD4+ clonotypes highlighted HCRT- and TRIB2-specific autoreactive clonotypes.

A note on this clone: Antigen: not known.

Profiled with immunoSEQ multiplex PCR; TCRdb holds only in-frame clones, not every one. The sample shows about 18,000 clones, under 90% of them seen only once. The CDR3 sequence is 15 residues long. Germline CDR1 is GTSNPN and CDR2 is SVGIG (reference sequence). V was cut by 6 bases and J by 0 bases, with 15 bases left in between. Sequencing was carried out using memory (CD45RA-) CD4+ T cells from blood. V is TRBV30 and J is TRBJ1-3; no reliable D call. The origin of this receptor is a human donor in good health. CDR3 bases: TGTGCCTGCCCTGACTCTTTAACCTCTGGAAACACCATATATTTT. Translating it yields CACPDSLTSGNTIYF.